This entry lists 11 T cell receptor beta chains sequenced from one sample in a study of technical replicates of blood from a few donors (dated by TCRdb to 2015 to 2018). Libraries came from the immunoSEQ multiplex PCR assay. The immuneACCESS repertoire file appears here via TCRdb, limited to in-frame rearrangements. These files lack a portion of the clones; in checked studies, under half of the deficit traces to unresolved V genes, and the cause of the others is not known. The sample has more than 65,000 clones on record, around 94% of them singletons. The ten largest clones add up to roughly 0.25% of the sample. The sample consisted of T cells isolated from PBMCs. Receptors were obtained from a human donor in good health.

The V call is TRBV5-1, the J call TRBJ1-2; D is undetermined. The CDR3 is 12 amino acids. The V and J ends lost 4 bases and 8 bases respectively, with 12 bases between them. The germline CDR1 and CDR2 sequences are SGHRS and YFSETQ. The CDR3 nucleotides read TGCGCCAGCAGCCTCATCCTAGCGGGCTACACCTTC. Its translation: CASSLILAGYTF.

The CDR3 coding sequence is TGTGCCAGCAGGCTAGCGGGAGAATACTACGAGCAGTACTTC. Its translation is CASRLAGEYYEQYF. The chain is built from TRBV6-1 and TRBJ2-7; 10 bases are shared with TRBD2. The CDR3 runs to 14 residues. J lost 3 bases, V lost 6 bases, and 5 bases had no gene match. Germline CDR1 reads MNHNS; CDR2 reads SASEGT.

This chain uses TRBV6-6 with TRBJ1-6, with 9 bases fitting TRBD1. The CDR3 is made up of 13 amino acids. The junction had 0 bases not matched to a gene; V was cut back by 1 base and J by 11 bases. CDR1 and CDR2 (germline): MNHNY, SVGAGI (reference sequence). For the CDR3, the DNA is TGTGCCAGCAGTTACTGGGACAGGGCACCCCTCCACTTT. This encodes CASSYWDRAPLHF.

This clone is a singleton in its sample. The J gene is TRBJ1-1, the V gene TRBV25-1; a weak D match, TRBD1 (5 bases). There are 10 residues in the CDR3. Trimming shortened V by 6 bases and J by 6 bases, and 5 bases separated the two germline ends. Per germline, CDR1 MGHDK and CDR2 SYGVNS. The CDR3 DNA reads as TGTGCCAGCAGAGGGGCTGAAGCTTTCTTT. Amino acid sequence: CASRGAEAFF.

V usage is TRBV5-1 and J usage is TRBJ2-1; maybe TRBD1 (5 bases). CDR1 SGHRS and CDR2 YFSETQ come from the germline V gene. The V and J ends lost 3 bases and 8 bases respectively, with 18 bases between them. The CDR3 totals 15 residues. CDR3 in amino acids: CASSSEPPPQDEQFF. DNA of the CDR3: TGCGCCAGCAGCTCAGAACCTCCGCCACAGGATGAGCAGTTCTTC.

The chain joins TRBV11-2 to TRBJ2-1; D is undetermined. The CDR3 runs 11 residues. Germline assignment: CDR1 SGHAT and CDR2 FQNNGV. V was trimmed by 5 bases and J by 8 bases, leaving 7 bases between them. CDR3 sequence: CASSPAYEQFF. The CDR3 coding sequence is TGTGCCAGCAGCCCCGCGTATGAGCAGTTCTTC.

The chain employs TRBV15 and TRBJ2-2; D gene unclear. Trimming took 3 bases from V and 4 from J, leaving 9 bases between them. Germline V lookup: CDR1 LNHNV, CDR2 YYDKDF (reference sequence). The CDR3 has 14 amino acids. The CDR3 coding sequence is TGTGCCACCAGCAGGACTCGTTCCACCGGGGAGCTGTTTTTT. Translation: CATSRTRSTGELFF.

This sequence joins TRBV6-5 and TRBJ1-4, with D maybe TRBD1 (6 bases). V was clipped by 0 bases and J by 10 bases, with 15 bases between them. The CDR3 runs to 15 residues. Germline loops: CDR1 MNHEY, CDR2 SVGAGI. CDR3 sequence: CASSYSKQGQGKLFF. CDR3 sequence (DNA): TGTGCCAGCAGTTACTCTAAACAGGGTCAAGGAAAACTGTTTTTT.

The chain couples TRBV19 to TRBJ1-5, with unresolved D. CDR3 length: 13 amino acids. In germline, CDR1 is LNHDA, CDR2 SQIVND (reference sequence). Between the trimmed V and J ends, which lost 2 bases and 8 bases, there was a span of 10 bases. CDR3 protein: CASSIRSVEPQHF. In nucleotides, the CDR3 is TGTGCCAGTAGTATACGTTCAGTGGAGCCCCAGCATTTT.

Here the CDR3 reads CASSYHGRVNTGELFF. CDR3 bases: TGTGCCAGCAGCTACCACGGGAGGGTGAACACCGGGGAGCTGTTTTTT. This rearrangement joins TRBV7-9 to TRBJ2-2, with 8 positions matching TRBD2. This CDR3 comprises 16 residues. Losses at the gene ends were 4 bases for V and 1 base for J; bases not matched to a gene: 5. Germline V gene lookup returns CDR1 SEHNR and CDR2 FQNEAQ (reference sequence).

The chain combines TRBV6-1 with TRBJ1-2, with 9 bases matching TRBD1. The V segment lost 5 bases and the J segment 6 bases; nucleotides outside the gene matches: 4. Per the germline V gene, CDR1 is MNHNS and CDR2 is SASEGT. The CDR3 spans 13 residues. CDR3 region: CASSWTGENGYTF. For the CDR3, the DNA is TGTGCCAGCAGTTGGACAGGGGAGAATGGCTACACCTTC.